This note documents a single T cell receptor (beta chain) sequence. The sample comes from a study of cytomegalovirus exposure and HLA in healthy donors. The V segment lost 5 bases and the J segment 5 bases; nucleotides outside the gene matches: 8. The germline gives CDR1 SEHNR, CDR2 FQNEAQ (reference sequence). The CDR3 consists of 15 residues. Researchers ran the PCR with 60 Vbeta and 13 Jbeta primers. Data came from immunoSEQ multiplex PCR; TCRdb stores just in-frame clones and leaves some out. The sample shows approximately 200,000 clones, 79% of them seen only once. At the time of sampling, donors were nominally healthy, though unrecorded immune exposures were likely.

The source of this sequence is a girl aged 10-17 years in good health and CMV-seropositive. Sequences were obtained from PBMCs. V is TRBV7-9 and J is TRBJ2-7; 11 nucleotides agree with TRBD2. CDR3 region: CASSPALAGGDEQYF. Written as DNA, the CDR3 is TGTGCCAGCAGCCCAGCTCTAGCGGGGGGTGACGAGCAGTACTTC.